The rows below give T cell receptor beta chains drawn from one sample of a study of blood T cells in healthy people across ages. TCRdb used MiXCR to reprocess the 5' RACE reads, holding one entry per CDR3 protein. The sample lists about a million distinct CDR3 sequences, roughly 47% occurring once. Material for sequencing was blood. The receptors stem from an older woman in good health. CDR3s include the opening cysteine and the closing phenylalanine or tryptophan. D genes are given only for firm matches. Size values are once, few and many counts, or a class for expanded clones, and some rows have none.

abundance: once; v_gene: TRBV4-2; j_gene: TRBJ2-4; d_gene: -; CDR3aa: CASSQGGTAGSGEQYF; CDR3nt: TGTGCCAGCAGCCAAGGGGGGACTGCCGGGAGTGGAGAGCAGTACTTC
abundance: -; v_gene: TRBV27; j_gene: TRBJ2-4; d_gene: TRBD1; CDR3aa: CASSPGQGPWEQYF; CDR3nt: TGTGCCAGCAGTCCTGGACAGGGGCCGTGGGAGCAGTACTTC
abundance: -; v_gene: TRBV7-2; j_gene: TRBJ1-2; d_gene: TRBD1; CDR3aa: CASSVAGTGHYGYTF; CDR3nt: TGTGCCAGCAGCGTAGCCGGGACAGGGCACTATGGCTACACCTTC
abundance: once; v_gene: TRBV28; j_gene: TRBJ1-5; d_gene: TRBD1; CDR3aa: CASSKSTGFQPQHF; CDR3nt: TGTGCCAGCAGTAAATCGACAGGGTTTCAGCCCCAGCATTTT
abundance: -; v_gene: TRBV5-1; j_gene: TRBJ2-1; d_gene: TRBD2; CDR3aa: CASSLSWTSGLLDEQFF; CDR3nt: TGCGCCAGCAGCTTGTCCTGGACTAGCGGGCTACTCGATGAGCAGTTCTTC
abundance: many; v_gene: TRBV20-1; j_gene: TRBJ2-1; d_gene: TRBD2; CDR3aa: CSATEITTSGRGKKFF; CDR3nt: TGCAGTGCTACAGAGATAACGACTAGCGGGAGAGGGAAAAAGTTCTTC
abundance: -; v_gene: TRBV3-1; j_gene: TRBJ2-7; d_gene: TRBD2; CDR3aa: CASSQDLREGREQYF; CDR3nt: TGTGCCAGCAGCCAAGATCTGCGGGAGGGCCGCGAGCAGTACTTC
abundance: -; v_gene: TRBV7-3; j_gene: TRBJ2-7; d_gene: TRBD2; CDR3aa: CASSSAGGPYEQYF; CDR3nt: TGTGCCAGCAGCTCAGCGGGAGGCCCCTACGAGCAGTACTTC
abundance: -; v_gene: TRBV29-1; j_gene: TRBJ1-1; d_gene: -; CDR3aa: CSVRRGDPMNTEAFF; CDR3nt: TGCAGCGTTCGAAGGGGTGACCCCATGAACACTGAAGCTTTCTTT
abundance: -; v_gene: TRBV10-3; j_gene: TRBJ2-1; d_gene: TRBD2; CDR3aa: CAISGGGSYNEQFF; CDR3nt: TGTGCCATCAGTGGGGGAGGGTCCTACAATGAGCAGTTCTTC
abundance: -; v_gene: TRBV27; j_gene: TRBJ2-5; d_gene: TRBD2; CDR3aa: CASMTSRVGETQYF; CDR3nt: TGTGCCAGCATGACTAGCCGTGTGGGAGAGACCCAGTACTTC
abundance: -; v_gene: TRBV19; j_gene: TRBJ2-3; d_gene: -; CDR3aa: CASSIQSVSIDTQYF; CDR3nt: TGTGCCAGTAGTATTCAGTCAGTTAGTATAGATACGCAGTATTTT
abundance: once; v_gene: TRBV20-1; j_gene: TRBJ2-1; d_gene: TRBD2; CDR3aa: CSVNIAGTSGRNEQFF; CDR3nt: TGCAGTGTTAATATAGCGGGGACTAGCGGGCGCAATGAGCAGTTCTTC
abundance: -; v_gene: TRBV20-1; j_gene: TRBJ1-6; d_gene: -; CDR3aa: CSARGGFTLNSPLHF; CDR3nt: TGCAGTGCTAGGGGGGGGTTCACCTTAAATTCACCCCTCCACTTT
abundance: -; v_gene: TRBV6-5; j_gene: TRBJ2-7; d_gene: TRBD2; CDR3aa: CASSYVTGLAGSYEQYF; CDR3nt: TGTGCCAGCAGTTACGTAACCGGACTAGCGGGCTCCTACGAGCAGTACTTC
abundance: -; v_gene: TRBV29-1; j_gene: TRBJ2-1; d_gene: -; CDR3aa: CSASSVSYNEQFF; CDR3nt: TGCAGTGCCTCGAGCGTGAGCTACAATGAGCAGTTCTTC
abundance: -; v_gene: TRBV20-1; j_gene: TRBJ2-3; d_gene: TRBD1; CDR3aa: CSAKGQGTDTQYF; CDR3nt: TGCAGTGCTAAGGGACAGGGCACAGATACGCAGTATTTT
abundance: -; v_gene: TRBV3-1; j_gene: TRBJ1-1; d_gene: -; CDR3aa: CASSQVEFPGSGTEAFF; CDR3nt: TGTGCCAGCAGCCAAGTCGAATTTCCAGGGTCGGGGACTGAAGCTTTCTTT
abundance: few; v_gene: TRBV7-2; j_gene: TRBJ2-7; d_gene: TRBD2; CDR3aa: CASRLVGSSGRNYEQYF; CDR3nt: TGTGCCAGCAGACTAGTAGGTTCTAGCGGGAGGAACTACGAGCAGTACTTC
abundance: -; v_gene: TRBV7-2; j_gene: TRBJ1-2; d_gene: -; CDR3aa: CASSLEGGLDYGYTF; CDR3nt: TGTGCCAGCAGCTTAGAAGGGGGGCTTGACTATGGCTACACCTTC
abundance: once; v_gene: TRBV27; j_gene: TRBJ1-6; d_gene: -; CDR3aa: CASSNRRTVNSPLHF; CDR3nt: TGTGCCAGCAGCAACCGGAGGACAGTTAATTCACCCCTCCACTTT
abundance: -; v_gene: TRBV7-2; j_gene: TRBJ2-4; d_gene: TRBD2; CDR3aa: CASSSVGGTSVLIGQYF; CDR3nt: TGTGCCAGCAGCTCCGTTGGGGGGACTAGCGTGCTTATAGGGCAGTACTTC
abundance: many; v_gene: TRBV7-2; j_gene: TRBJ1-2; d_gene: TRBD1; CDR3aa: CASSLTGDGYTF; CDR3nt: TGTGCCAGCAGCTTAACAGGGGATGGCTACACCTTC
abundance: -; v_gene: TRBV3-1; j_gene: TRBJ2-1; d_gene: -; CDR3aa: CASSQQRDGVNEQFF; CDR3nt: TGTGCCAGCAGCCAACAACGGGACGGGGTGAATGAGCAGTTCTTC
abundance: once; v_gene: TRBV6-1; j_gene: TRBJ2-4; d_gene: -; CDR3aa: CASSTTPQEIAKNIQYF; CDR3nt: TGTGCCAGCAGTACCACGCCACAGGAGATAGCCAAAAACATTCAGTACTTC
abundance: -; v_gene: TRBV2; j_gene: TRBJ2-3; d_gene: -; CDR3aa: CASRGVPDTQYF; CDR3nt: TGTGCCAGCAGGGGGGTCCCAGATACGCAGTATTTT
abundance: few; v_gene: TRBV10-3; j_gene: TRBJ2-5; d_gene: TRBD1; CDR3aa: CATRQGTGYSTQYF; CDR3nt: TGTGCCACCCGGCAGGGGACAGGGTATTCGACCCAGTACTTC
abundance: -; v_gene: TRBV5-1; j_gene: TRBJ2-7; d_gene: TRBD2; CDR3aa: CASSSGGNGREQYF; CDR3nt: TGCGCCAGCAGCTCGGGGGGTAACGGGCGCGAGCAGTACTTC
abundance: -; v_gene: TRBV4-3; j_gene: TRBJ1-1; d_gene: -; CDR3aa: CASSPRRVNTEAFF; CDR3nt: TGCGCCAGCAGCCCCCGCCGTGTAAACACTGAAGCTTTCTTT
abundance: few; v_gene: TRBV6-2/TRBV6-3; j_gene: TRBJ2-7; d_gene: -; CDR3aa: CASSYHPYEQYF; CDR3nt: TGTGCCAGCAGTTACCACCCGTACGAGCAGTACTTC
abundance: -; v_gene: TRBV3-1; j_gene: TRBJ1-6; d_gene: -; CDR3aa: CASSQDRRGLRAISPLHF; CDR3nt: TGTGCCAGCAGCCAAGATCGGCGGGGTTTAAGGGCCATTTCACCCCTCCACTTT
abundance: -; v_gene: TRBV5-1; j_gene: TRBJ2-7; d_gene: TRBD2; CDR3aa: CASGLGGRTFNEQYF; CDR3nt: TGCGCCAGCGGCCTTGGCGGGAGAACCTTCAATGAGCAGTACTTC
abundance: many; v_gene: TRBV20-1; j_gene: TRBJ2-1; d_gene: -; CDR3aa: CSARKSEHLNEQFF; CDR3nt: TGCAGTGCTAGAAAGTCGGAACACCTCAATGAGCAGTTCTTC
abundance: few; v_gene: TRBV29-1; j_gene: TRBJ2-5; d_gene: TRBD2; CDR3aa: CSVAVAGGPFDQYF; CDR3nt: TGCAGCGTAGCCGTAGCGGGAGGCCCATTTGACCAGTACTTC
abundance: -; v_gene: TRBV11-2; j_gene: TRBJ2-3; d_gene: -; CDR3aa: CASSSSGNTQYF; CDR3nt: TGTGCCAGCAGCTCATCAGGGAATACGCAGTATTTT
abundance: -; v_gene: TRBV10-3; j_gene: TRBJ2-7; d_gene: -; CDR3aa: CAISAQYEQYF; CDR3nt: TGTGCCATCAGTGCTCAATACGAGCAGTACTTC
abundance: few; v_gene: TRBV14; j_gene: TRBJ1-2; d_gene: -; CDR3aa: CASSSPGSGYTF; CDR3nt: TGTGCCAGCAGCTCACCAGGGTCTGGCTACACCTTC
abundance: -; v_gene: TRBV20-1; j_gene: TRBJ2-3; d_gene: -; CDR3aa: CSAAAPGGTDTQYF; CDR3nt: TGCAGTGCTGCGGCGCCCGGGGGAACAGATACGCAGTATTTT
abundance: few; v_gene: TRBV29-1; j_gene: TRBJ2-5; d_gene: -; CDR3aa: CSVPRPGTLKETQYF; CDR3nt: TGCAGCGTTCCCAGGCCGGGGACATTAAAAGAGACCCAGTACTTC
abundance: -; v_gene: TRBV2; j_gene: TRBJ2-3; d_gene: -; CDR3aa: CASSVGFNTDTQYF; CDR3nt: TGCGCCAGCAGTGTCGGGTTCAACACAGATACGCAGTATTTT
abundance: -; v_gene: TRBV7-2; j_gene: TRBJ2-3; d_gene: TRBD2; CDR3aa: CASSLRTSGSGTQYF; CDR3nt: TGTGCCAGCAGCTTAAGGACTAGCGGGAGCGGTACGCAGTATTTT
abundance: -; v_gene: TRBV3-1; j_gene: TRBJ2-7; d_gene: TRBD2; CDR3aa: CTSSQVGLAGGEQYF; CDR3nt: TGTACCAGCAGCCAAGTCGGCCTAGCGGGAGGCGAGCAGTACTTC
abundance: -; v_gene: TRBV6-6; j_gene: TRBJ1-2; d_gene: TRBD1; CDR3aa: CASSVGQGNYYGYTF; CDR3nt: TGTGCCAGCAGTGTGGGACAGGGAAACTACTATGGCTACACCTTC
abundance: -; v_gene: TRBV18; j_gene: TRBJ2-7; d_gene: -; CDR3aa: CASSPTPHEYEQYF; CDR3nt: TGTGCCAGCTCACCAACCCCCCATGAGTACGAGCAGTACTTC
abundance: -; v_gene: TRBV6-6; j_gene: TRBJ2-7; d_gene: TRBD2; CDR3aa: CASSTSGTTTQYF; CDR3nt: TGTGCCAGCAGCACTTCCGGGACTACCACCCAGTACTTC
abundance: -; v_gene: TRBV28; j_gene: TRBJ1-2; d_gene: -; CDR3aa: CASSADIVLGYTF; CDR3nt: TGTGCCAGCAGCGCGGACATCGTTTTGGGCTACACCTTC
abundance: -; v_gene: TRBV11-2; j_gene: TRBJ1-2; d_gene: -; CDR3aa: CASSWGRNYGYTF; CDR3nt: TGTGCCAGCAGCTGGGGGAGGAACTATGGCTACACCTTC
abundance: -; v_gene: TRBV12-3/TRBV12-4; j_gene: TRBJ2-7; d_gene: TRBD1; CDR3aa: CASSRQGGHSYEQYF; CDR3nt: TGTGCCAGCAGCCGACAGGGGGGACACTCCTACGAGCAGTACTTC
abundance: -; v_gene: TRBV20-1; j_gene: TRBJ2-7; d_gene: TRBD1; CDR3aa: CSARSSRDRVYEQYF; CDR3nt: TGCAGTGCTAGAAGCTCCCGGGACAGGGTCTACGAGCAGTACTTC
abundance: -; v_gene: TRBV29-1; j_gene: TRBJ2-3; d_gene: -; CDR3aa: CSVVSGNTDTQYF; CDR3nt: TGCAGCGTTGTAAGTGGGAACACAGATACGCAGTATTTT
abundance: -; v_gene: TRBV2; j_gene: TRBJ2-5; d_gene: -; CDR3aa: CASSINEQYF; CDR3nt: TGTGCCAGCAGTATCAATGAGCAGTACTTC
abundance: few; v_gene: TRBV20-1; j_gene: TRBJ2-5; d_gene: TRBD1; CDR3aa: CSAAGQVLETQYF; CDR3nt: TGCAGTGCTGCCGGACAGGTTTTAGAGACCCAGTACTTC
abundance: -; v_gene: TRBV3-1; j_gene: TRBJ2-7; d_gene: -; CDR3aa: CASSQGQIHYEQYF; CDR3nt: TGTGCCAGCAGCCAAGGACAGATCCACTACGAGCAGTACTTC
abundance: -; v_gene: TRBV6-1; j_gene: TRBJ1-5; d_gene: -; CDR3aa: CASTLRNQPQHF; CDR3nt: TGTGCCAGCACTCTCCGGAATCAGCCCCAGCATTTT
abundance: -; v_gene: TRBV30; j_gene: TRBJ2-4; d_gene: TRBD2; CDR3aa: CAWSGGTSGNRAKNIQYF; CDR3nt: TGTGCCTGGAGTGGTGGGACTAGCGGAAACCGCGCCAAAAACATTCAGTACTTC
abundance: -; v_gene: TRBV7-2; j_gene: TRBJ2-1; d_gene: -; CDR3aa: CASTRRGTAYNEQFF; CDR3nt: TGTGCCAGCACTAGGAGGGGGACAGCTTACAATGAGCAGTTCTTC
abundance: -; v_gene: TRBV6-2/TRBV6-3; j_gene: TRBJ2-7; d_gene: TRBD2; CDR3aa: CASRKLAGGYEQYF; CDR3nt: TGTGCCAGCAGAAAACTAGCGGGGGGCTACGAGCAGTACTTC
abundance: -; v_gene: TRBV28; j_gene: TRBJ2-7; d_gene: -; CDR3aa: CATHRSSYEQYF; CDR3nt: TGTGCCACCCACAGGAGCTCCTACGAGCAGTACTTC
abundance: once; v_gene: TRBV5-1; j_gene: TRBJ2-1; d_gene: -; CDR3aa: CASSTTEYNEQFF; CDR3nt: TGCGCCAGCAGCACGACAGAGTACAATGAGCAGTTCTTC
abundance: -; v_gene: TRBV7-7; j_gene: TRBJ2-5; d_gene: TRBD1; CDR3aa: CASSTGQVGTQYF; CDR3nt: TGTGCTAGCAGCACCGGACAGGTGGGGACCCAGTACTTC